The rows below give T cell receptor beta chains drawn from one sample of a study of blood T cell repertoires in COVID-19. Only in-frame clones appear in the TCRdb table, and some are missing; sequencing was by immunoSEQ multiplex PCR. This table has fewer than 30,000 clones, over 75% appearing once. Specimen: peripheral blood. All receptors derive from a man between 70 and 80 years old with active COVID-19. Both conserved end residues are part of each CDR3. D genes are given only for firm matches. A row's size may be missing; if present it is once, few, many or a size class.

>TRBV12-3/TRBV12-4|TRBD1|NA|TRBJ2-5
TGTGCCAGCAGTGCCGCAGGGGGAGAGACCCAGTACTTC
CASSAAGGETQYF
>TRBV30|TRBD2|many|TRBJ2-3
TGTGCCTGGAGCGGGGGGACTCGTAGCACAGATACGCAGTATTTT
CAWSGGTRSTDTQYF
>TRBV5-1|NA|NA|TRBJ2-5
TGCGCCAGCAGCTTGGGTGGAGGGCCCCAAGAGACCCAGTACTTC
CASSLGGGPQETQYF
>TRBV28|NA|NA|TRBJ2-7
TGTGCCAGCAGTTCCCCAGATGGGAGCTCCTACGAGCAGTACTTC
CASSSPDGSSYEQYF
>TRBV7-2|NA|NA|TRBJ2-3
TGTGCCAGCAGCCCAGAGGGGCGGGGAACTAGCACAGATACGCAGTATTTT
CASSPEGRGTSTDTQYF
>TRBV9|NA|NA|TRBJ1-6
TGTGCCAGCAGCGTAGAGGGGAAGGCGGATTCACCCCTCCACTTT
CASSVEGKADSPLHF
>TRBV5-1|TRBD2|NA|TRBJ2-3
TGCGCCAGCAGCTCATGGCTAGCGGGGGGGCGGTTCGATACGCAGTATTTT
CASSSWLAGGRFDTQYF
>TRBV7-2|NA|NA|TRBJ2-1
TGTGCCAGCAGCTTGGCGGCGGGCCAGGGGAATGAGCAGTTCTTC
CASSLAAGQGNEQFF
>TRBV5-1|TRBD2|NA|TRBJ2-5
TGCGCCAGCAGAGCTAGCGGTGGGGAGACCCAGTACTTC
CASRASGGETQYF
>TRBV28|TRBD1|NA|TRBJ2-7
TGTGCCAGCAGTTCGATCCGGGACAGGGTGGACGAGCAGTACTTC
CASSSIRDRVDEQYF
>TRBV5-1|TRBD1|few|TRBJ2-1
TGCGCCAGCAGCTTGGAGGGGACAGGGGGCTACAATGAGCAGTTCTTC
CASSLEGTGGYNEQFF
>TRBV7-9|TRBD1|NA|TRBJ1-2
TGTGCCAGCAGCTTAGTAGGAGGACAGGGGGGTGGCTACACCTTC
CASSLVGGQGGGYTF
>TRBV24-1|TRBD1|NA|TRBJ1-2
TGTGCCGTCGCGGGACAGACTAACTATGGCTACACCTTC
CAVAGQTNYGYTF
>TRBV15|TRBD2|NA|TRBJ2-1
TGTGCCACCAGCAGAGATTGGCTAGCGGGGGCCTACAATGAGCAGTTCTTC
CATSRDWLAGAYNEQFF
>TRBV7-8|TRBD1|NA|TRBJ1-3
TGTGCCAGCAGCCTTACTGACAGGGCAGGAAACACCATATATTTT
CASSLTDRAGNTIYF
>TRBV14|TRBD1|NA|TRBJ2-2
TGTGCCAGCGCGGGACAGGGAAGCTCCGGGGAGCTGTTTTTT
CASAGQGSSGELFF
>TRBV2|TRBD2|NA|TRBJ2-3
TGTGCCAGCAGTGACCTAGCGGGCCCCGGGGGTACGCAGTATTTT
CASSDLAGPGGTQYF